This T cell receptor beta chain derives from a study of T cells in Graves' hyperthyroidism and ophthalmopathy. This clonotype showed up many times. Trimming removed 6 bases from V and 0 bases from J, with 15 bases in between. The CDR3 has 16 residues. Per the germline V gene, CDR1 is MNHNS and CDR2 is SASEGT. Researchers amplified the TCR beta CDR3 regions from RNA transcripts. First-round RT-PCR with HTBI primers amplified the TCR CDR3 region. TCRdb used MiXCR to reprocess the multiplex PCR reads, holding one entry per CDR3 protein. The data hold about 260,000 distinct CDR3 sequences, with about a sixth observed a single time. Clinical symptoms, serum thyroxine and TRAb, thyroid ultrasound and orbital computed tomography together formed the diagnostic basis.

Sequenced input: blood. V and J are TRBV6-1 and TRBJ1-3, with no clear D. The receptor was isolated from a woman between 18 and 30 years old with Graves' ophthalmopathy. CDR3 region: CASSKEFGDSGNTIYF. As DNA, the CDR3 is TGTGCCAGCAGCAAAGAATTCGGTGACTCTGGAAACACCATATATTTT.